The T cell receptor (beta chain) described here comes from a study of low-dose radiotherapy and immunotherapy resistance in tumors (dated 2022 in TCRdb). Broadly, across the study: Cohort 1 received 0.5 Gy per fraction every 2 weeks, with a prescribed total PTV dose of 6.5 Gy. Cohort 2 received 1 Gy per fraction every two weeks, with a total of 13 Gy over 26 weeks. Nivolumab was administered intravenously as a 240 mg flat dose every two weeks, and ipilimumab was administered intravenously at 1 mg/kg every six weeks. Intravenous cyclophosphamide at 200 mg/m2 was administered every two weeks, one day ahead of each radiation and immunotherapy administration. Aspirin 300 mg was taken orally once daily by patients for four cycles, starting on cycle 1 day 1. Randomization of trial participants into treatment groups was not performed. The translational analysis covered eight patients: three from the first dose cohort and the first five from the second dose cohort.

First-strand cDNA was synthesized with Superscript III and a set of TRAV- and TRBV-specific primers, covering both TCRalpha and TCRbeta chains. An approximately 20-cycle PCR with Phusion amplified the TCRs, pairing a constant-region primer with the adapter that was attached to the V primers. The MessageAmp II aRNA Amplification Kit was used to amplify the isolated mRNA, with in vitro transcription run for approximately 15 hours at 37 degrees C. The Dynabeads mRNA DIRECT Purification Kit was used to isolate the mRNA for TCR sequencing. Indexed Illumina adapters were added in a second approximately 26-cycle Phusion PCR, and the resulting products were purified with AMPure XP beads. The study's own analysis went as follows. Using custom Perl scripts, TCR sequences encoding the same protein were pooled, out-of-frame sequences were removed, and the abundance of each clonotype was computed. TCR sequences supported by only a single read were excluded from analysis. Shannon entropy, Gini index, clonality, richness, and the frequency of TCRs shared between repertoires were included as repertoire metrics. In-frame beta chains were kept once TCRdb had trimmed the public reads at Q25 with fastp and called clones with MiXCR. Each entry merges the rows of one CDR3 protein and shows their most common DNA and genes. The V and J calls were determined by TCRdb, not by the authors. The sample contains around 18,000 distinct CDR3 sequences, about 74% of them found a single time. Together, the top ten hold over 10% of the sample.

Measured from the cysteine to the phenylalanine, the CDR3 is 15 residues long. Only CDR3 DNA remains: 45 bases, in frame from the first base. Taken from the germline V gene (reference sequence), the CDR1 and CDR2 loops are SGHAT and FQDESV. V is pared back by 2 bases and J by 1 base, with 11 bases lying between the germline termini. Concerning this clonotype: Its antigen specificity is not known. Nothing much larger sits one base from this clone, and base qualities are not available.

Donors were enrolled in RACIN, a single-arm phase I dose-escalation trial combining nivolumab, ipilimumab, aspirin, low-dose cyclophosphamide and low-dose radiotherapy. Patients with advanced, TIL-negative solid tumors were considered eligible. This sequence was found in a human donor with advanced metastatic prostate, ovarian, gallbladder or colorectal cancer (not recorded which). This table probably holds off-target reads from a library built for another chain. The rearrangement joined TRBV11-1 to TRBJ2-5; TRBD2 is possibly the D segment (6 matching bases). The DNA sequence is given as TGTGCCAGCAGCTTATTGCGGGGCCTCCAAGAGACCCAGTACTTC. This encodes CASSLLRGLQETQYF.